The entry below gives a single T cell receptor (beta chain) sequence along with its context. Per the germline V gene, CDR1 is SGHDT and CDR2 is YYEEEE. J lost 2 bases, V lost 2 bases, and 5 bases had no gene match. The CDR3 totals 16 residues. This specimen comes from a study of blood T cell repertoires in COVID-19. The study recruited people aged roughly 18 to 100 years across approximately 23 US areas. Method: immunoSEQ multiplex PCR; TCRdb's copy keeps in-frame clones and lacks some. Found here are some 300,000 clones, about 90% of them singletons; the top ten hold roughly 1%. V usage is TRBV5-6 and J usage is TRBJ2-3; TRBD2 matches at 10 bases. The material sequenced was PBMCs or T cells enriched from blood (not recorded which). The sequence came from a woman aged 25 to 45 who had recovered from COVID-19. CDR3: CASSLSSGGYTDTQYF. CDR3 DNA sequence: TGTGCCAGCAGCTTATCTAGCGGGGGATACACAGATACGCAGTATTTT.